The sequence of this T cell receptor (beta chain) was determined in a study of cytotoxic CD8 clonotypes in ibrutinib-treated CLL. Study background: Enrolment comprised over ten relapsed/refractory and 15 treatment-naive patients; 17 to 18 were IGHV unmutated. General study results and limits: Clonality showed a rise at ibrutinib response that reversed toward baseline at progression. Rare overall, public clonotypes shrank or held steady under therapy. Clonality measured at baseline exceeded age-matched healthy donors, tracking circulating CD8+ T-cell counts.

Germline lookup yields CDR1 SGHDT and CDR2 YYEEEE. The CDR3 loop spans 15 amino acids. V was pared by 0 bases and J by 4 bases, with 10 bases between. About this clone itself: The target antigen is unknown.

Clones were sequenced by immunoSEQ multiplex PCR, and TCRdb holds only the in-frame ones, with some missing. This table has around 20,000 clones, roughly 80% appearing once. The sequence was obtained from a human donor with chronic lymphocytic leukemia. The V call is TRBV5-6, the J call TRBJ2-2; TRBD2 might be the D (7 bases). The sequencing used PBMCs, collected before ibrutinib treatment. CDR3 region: CASSLVGGPTGELFF. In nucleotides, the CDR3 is TGTGCCAGCAGCTTGGTCGGGGGGCCCACCGGGGAGCTGTTTTTT. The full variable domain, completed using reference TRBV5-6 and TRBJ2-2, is DAGVTQSPTHLIKTRGQQVTLRCSPKSGHDTVSWYQQALGQGPQFIFQYYEEEERQRGNFPDRFSGHQFPNYSSELNVNALLLGDSALYLCASSLVGGPTGELFFGEGSRLTVL.